This T cell receptor beta chain was observed in a study of cytomegalovirus exposure and HLA in healthy donors. On this clone itself: Its antigen is unknown.

The germline V gene has CDR1 SGHTA and CDR2 FQGNSA. CDR3 size: 13 residues. V was pared by 2 bases and J by 6 bases, with 10 bases between. The PCR ran on 60 Vbeta and 13 Jbeta primers. Measured with immunoSEQ multiplex PCR; TCRdb has only the in-frame clones, and not every one. The sample has 60,000 to 80,000 clones, around 73% seen once. Study results and limitations: V segments that were indistinguishable, TRBV6-2 and TRBV6-3 among them, were omitted from analysis.

The TCR originated in a girl between 5 and 17 years old in good health and CMV-seropositive. The sequenced material came from PBMCs. The chain combines TRBV7-2 with TRBJ1-2, with TRBD1 as a possible D gene (6 bases). CDR3 DNA sequence: TGTGCCAGCAGCTTACGCAGGGGACATGGCTACACCTTC. It translates to CASSLRRGHGYTF. Combining the CDR3 with reference TRBV7-2 and TRBJ1-2 gives the whole variable domain GAGVSQSPSNKVTEKGKDVELRCDPISGHTALYWYRQSLGQGLEFLIYFQGNSAPDKSGLPSDRFSAERTGGSVSTLTIQRTQQEDSAVYLCASSLRRGHGYTFGSGTRLTVV.